One sample yielded the 14 T cell receptor beta chains listed below, sequenced in a study of blood T cell repertoires in COVID-19. The assay was immunoSEQ multiplex PCR, and TCRdb's table has in-frame clones only and misses some. The sample shows about 140,000 clones, roughly 81% of them seen only once. The specimen sequenced was peripheral blood. These receptors all stem from a woman aged 45-60 years with active or convalescent COVID-19.

The chain links TRBV6-6 to TRBJ2-7, with TRBD1 matching 9 bases. Germline CDR1 and CDR2: MNHNY and SVGAGI (reference sequence). After removal of 2 bases from V and 5 bases from J, the junction contained 10 bases not matched to a gene. CDR3 size: 16 residues. CDR3 coding DNA: TGTGCCAGCAGTTACCCCACGACAGGGGGAGTCGACGAGCAGTACTTC. This sequence encodes CASSYPTTGGVDEQYF.

This clone was counted between two and nine times. The genes are TRBV7-8 and TRBJ1-1; D is unclear. The CDR3 is made up of 16 amino acids. Deletions cut 4 bases from V and 0 bases from J, with 15 bases between. CDR1 and CDR2 (germline): SGHVS, FQNEAQ. CDR3 residues: CASSSYNSPLNTEAFF. Here the CDR3 DNA reads TGTGCCAGCAGCTCGTACAACAGCCCGTTGAACACTGAAGCTTTCTTT.

The chain employs TRBV18 and TRBJ1-2; a possible D gene is TRBD1 (6 bases). V dropped 2 bases and J dropped 6 bases, with 13 bases sitting between them. The germline V gene encodes CDR1 KGHSH and CDR2 LQKENI. The CDR3 has 14 amino acids. The CDR3 region has the DNA TGTGCCAGCTCACCAAATAACAGGGTAAATGGCTACACCTTC. This encodes CASSPNNRVNGYTF.

This chain joins TRBV29-1 and TRBJ1-6, with D maybe TRBD1 (5 bases). CDR1 is SQVTM, CDR2 ANQGSEA, per germline. The CDR3 sequence is 13 residues long. V lost 4 bases to trimming and J lost 7 bases, with 11 bases between them. CDR3 amino acids: CSVAQGGNSPLHF. Here the CDR3 DNA reads TGCAGCGTTGCCCAGGGCGGAAATTCACCCCTCCACTTT.

This clone was detected only once. The chain couples TRBV6-5 to TRBJ2-1; D is possibly TRBD1 (6 bases). Deletions cut 6 bases from V and 7 bases from J, with 13 bases between. This CDR3 is built from 13 residues. Germline V lookup: CDR1 MNHEY, CDR2 SVGAGI. The CDR3 sequence is CASRLTQGNEQFF. The CDR3, as DNA: TGTGCCAGCAGGCTCACTCAGGGGAATGAGCAGTTCTTC.

The chain couples TRBV19 to TRBJ1-4, with 10 bases aligning to TRBD1. V lost 2 bases to trimming and J lost 6 bases; unmatched junction nucleotides: 3. The CDR3 consists of 15 residues. In germline, CDR1 is LNHDA, CDR2 SQIVND (reference sequence). The CDR3 nucleotides read TGTGCCAGTAGTATACCGGGGACAGGGGATGAAAAACTGTTTTTT. Its translation is CASSIPGTGDEKLFF.

This chain connects TRBV7-8 to TRBJ1-2; 8 positions match TRBD1. V lost 5 bases and J lost 7; bases outside the gene matches: 12. Germline CDR1 SGHVS, CDR2 FQNEAQ. The CDR3 runs to 15 residues. CDR3 DNA sequence: TGTGCCAGCAGCCAAGGGACAGGAAGACGGGCTGGCTACACCTTC. It codes for CASSQGTGRRAGYTF.

This rearrangement joins TRBV4-3 to TRBJ2-1; D gene ambiguous. The CDR3 runs 17 residues. Trimming took 0 bases from V and 0 from J, leaving 12 bases between them. The germline CDR1 and CDR2 sequences are LGHNA and YSLEER. CDR3 DNA sequence: TGCGCCAGCAGCCAAGACAGGTCCCAGAGCTCCTACAATGAGCAGTTCTTC. It specifies CASSQDRSQSSYNEQFF.

The chain has TRBV3-1 (or the pseudogene TRBV3-2) and TRBJ2-1; 7 positions match TRBD2. This CDR3 contains 17 residues. In germline, CDR1 is LGHDT, CDR2 YNNKEL (reference sequence). The J segment lost 9 bases and the V segment lost 4 bases, leaving 18 bases of the junction unmatched. The CDR3 bases are TGTGCCAGCAGCCTAGACCGGGGGGACTCCTCGATCAGTGAGCAGTTCTTC. Its translation is CASSLDRGDSSISEQFF.

The rearrangement uses TRBV4-2 and TRBJ1-4; D not resolved. This CDR3 is built from 15 residues. V was clipped by 1 base and J by 8 bases, with 14 bases between them. CDR1 is LGHNA and CDR2 is YNFKEQ in the germline V gene. CDR3 in amino acids: CASSQVTPEAEKLFF. CDR3 sequence (DNA): TGTGCCAGCAGCCAAGTGACCCCGGAGGCGGAAAAACTGTTTTTT.

This clone was seen only once. J is TRBJ2-1 and V is TRBV6-5; D gene ambiguous. V lost 2 bases to trimming and J lost 9 bases, with 20 bases between them. The CDR3 runs 16 residues. Germline CDR1 reads MNHEY; CDR2 reads SVGAGI. In DNA form, the CDR3 reads TGTGCCAGCAGTTACCCAACCAGTGGGCGTGGCAGTGAGCAGTTCTTC. This translates into CASSYPTSGRGSEQFF.

This chain's CDR3 is CAISEGGRNSPLHF. The CDR3 bases are TGTGCCATCAGTGAAGGGGGCCGAAATTCACCCCTCCACTTT. V usage is TRBV10-3 and J usage is TRBJ1-6, with 7 bases fitting TRBD1. Per germline, CDR1 ENHRY and CDR2 SYGVKD. The CDR3 extends over 14 amino acids. The junction had 3 bases not matched to a gene; V was cut back by 3 bases and J by 7 bases.

J is TRBJ1-1 and V is TRBV10-3; 9 bases agree with TRBD1. Trimming at V came to 6 bases and at J to 0 bases, leaving 2 bases not matched to a gene. The CDR3 loop spans 14 amino acids. The germline gives CDR1 ENHRY, CDR2 SYGVKD. CDR3 residues: CAIRGTGMNTEAFF. DNA of the CDR3: TGTGCCATCAGAGGGACAGGGATGAACACTGAAGCTTTCTTT.

At least ten counts were recorded for this clone. This sample also contains other DNA sequences that code for the same CDR3. The CDR3 loop reads CASSQGQFYEQYF. In DNA, the CDR3 is TGCGCCAGCAGCCAAGGACAGTTCTACGAGCAGTACTTC. The chain employs TRBV4-3 and TRBJ2-7; a weak D match, TRBD1 (5 bases). This CDR3 has 13 amino acids. Trimming cost V 1 base and J 3 bases, with 7 bases left between them. Germline V gene lookup returns CDR1 LGHNA and CDR2 YSLEER.